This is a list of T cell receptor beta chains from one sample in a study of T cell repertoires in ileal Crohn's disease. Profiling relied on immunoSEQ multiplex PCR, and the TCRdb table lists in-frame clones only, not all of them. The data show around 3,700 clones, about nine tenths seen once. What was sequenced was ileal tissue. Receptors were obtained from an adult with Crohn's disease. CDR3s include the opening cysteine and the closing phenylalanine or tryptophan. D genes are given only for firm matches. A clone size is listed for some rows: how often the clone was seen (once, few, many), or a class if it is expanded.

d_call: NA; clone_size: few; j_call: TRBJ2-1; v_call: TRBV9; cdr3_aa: CASSVVGLGDDEQFF; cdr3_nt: TGTGCCAGCAGCGTAGTGGGCCTCGGGGACGATGAGCAGTTCTTC
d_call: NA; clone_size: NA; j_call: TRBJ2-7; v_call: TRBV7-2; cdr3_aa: CASSLGPGRSTREQYF; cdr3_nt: TGTGCCAGCAGCTTAGGGCCAGGGAGATCCACGCGAGAGCAGTACTTC
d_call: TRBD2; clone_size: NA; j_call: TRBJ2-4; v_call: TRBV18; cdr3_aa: CASSPGLAGGTKNIQYF; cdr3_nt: TGTGCCAGCTCACCGGGACTAGCGGGAGGGACGAAAAACATTCAGTACTTC
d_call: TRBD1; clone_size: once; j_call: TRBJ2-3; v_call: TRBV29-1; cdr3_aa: CSVTGQLTDTQYF; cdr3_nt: TGCAGCGTTACGGGACAGCTAACAGATACGCAGTATTTT
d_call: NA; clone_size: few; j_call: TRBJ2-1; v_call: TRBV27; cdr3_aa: CASSRAGGFRNEQFF; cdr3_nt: TGTGCCAGCAGTCGGGCAGGGGGGTTTAGGAATGAGCAGTTCTTC
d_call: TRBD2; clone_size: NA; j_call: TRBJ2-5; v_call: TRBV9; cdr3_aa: CASSVGGLGAETQYF; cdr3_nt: TGTGCCAGCAGCGTAGGGGGACTAGGAGCGGAGACCCAGTACTTC
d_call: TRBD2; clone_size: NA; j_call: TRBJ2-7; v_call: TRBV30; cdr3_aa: CAWSATSGRAGEQYF; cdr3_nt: TGTGCCTGGAGTGCCACTAGCGGGAGGGCCGGCGAGCAGTACTTC
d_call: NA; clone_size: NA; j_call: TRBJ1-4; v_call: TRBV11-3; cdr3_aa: CASSLAGGTNEKLFF; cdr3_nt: TGTGCCAGCAGCTTAGCGGGGGGCACTAATGAAAAACTGTTTTTT
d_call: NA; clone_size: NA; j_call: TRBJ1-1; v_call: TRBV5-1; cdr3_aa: CASSLASAATEAFF; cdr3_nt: TGCGCCAGCAGCTTGGCCTCGGCAGCCACTGAAGCTTTCTTT
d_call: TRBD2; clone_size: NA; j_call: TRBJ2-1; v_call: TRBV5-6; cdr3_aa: CASSLFRLAGAFYNEQFF; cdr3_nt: TGTGCCAGCAGCTTGTTTCGACTAGCGGGAGCCTTCTACAATGAGCAGTTCTTC
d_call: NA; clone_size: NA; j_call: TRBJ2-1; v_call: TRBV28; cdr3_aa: CASKLIDRGAGAGDEQFF; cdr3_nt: TGTGCCAGCAAGCTAATTGACAGGGGCGCGGGGGCTGGGGATGAGCAGTTCTTC
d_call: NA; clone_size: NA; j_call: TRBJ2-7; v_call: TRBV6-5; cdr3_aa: CASSSGPGVSEQYF; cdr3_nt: TGTGCCAGCAGTTCGGGACCCGGAGTTTCCGAGCAGTACTTC
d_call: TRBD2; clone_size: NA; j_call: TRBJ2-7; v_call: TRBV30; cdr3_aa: CAWTLSGSRAYEQYF; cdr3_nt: TGTGCCTGGACCCTTAGCGGGAGTCGCGCCTACGAGCAGTACTTC
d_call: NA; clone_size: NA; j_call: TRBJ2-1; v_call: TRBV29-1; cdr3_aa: CSVEEGPNEQFF; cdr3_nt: TGCAGCGTTGAGGAGGGGCCGAATGAGCAGTTCTTC
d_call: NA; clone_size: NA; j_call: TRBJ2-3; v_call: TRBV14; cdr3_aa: CASSQDTFFGDTQYF; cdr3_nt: TGTGCCAGCAGCCAAGACACTTTTTTTGGGGATACGCAGTATTTT
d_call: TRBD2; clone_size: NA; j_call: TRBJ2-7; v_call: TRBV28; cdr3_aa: CASSFSGRDYEQYF; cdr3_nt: TGTGCCAGCAGTTTTAGTGGGAGGGATTACGAGCAGTACTTC
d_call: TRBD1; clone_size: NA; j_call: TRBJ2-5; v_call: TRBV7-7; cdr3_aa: CASSHISDRGRETQYF; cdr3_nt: TGTGCTAGCAGCCACATTTCGGACAGGGGGCGAGAGACCCAGTACTTC
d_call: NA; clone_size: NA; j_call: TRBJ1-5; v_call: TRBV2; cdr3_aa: CGSGGNQPQHF; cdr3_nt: TGTGGCAGCGGGGGCAATCAGCCCCAGCATTTT
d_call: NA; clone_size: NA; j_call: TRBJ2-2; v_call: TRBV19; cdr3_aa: CASSISTGELFF; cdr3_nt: TGTGCCAGTAGTATATCTACCGGGGAGCTGTTTTTT
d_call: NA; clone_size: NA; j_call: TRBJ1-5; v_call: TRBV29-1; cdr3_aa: CSVTIGTNQPQHF; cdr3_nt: TGCAGCGTGACTATAGGCACCAATCAGCCCCAGCATTTT
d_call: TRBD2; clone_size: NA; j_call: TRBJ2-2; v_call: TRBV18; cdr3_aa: CASSPREAGGNTGELFF; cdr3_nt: TGTGCCAGCTCACCACGAGAAGCGGGAGGGAACACCGGGGAGCTGTTTTTT
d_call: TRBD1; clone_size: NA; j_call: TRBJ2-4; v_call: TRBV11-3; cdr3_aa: CASSPGTGIAGIQYF; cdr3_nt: TGTGCCAGCAGTCCCGGGACAGGGATTGCGGGCATTCAGTACTTC
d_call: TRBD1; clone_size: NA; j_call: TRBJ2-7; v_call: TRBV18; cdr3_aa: CASSPGQATYEQYF; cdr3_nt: TGTGCCAGCTCACCGGGACAGGCAACCTACGAGCAGTACTTC
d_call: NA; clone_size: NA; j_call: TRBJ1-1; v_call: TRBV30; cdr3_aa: CACLGEGDTEAFF; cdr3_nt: TGTGCCTGCTTGGGAGAGGGGGACACTGAAGCTTTCTTT
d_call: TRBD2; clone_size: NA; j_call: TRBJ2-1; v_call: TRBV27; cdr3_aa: CASSFLAGGMNEQFF; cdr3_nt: TGTGCCAGCAGTTTCTTAGCGGGGGGGATGAATGAGCAGTTCTTC
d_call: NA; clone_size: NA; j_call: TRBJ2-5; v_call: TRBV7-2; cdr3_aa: CASSNQRETQYF; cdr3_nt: TGTGCCAGCAGTAATCAGCGGGAGACCCAGTACTTC
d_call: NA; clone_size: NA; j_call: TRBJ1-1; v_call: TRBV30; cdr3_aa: CAWNPRGNTEAFF; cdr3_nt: TGTGCCTGGAATCCGCGCGGGAACACTGAAGCTTTCTTT
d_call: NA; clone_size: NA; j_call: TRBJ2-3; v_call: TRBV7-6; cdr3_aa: CASSPQSGTAGDTQYF; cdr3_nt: TGTGCCAGCAGCCCGCAATCCGGGACAGCGGGAGATACGCAGTATTTT
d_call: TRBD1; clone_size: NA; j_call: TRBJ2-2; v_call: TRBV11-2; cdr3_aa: CASSPRVGQGATGELFF; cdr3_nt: TGTGCCAGCAGCCCGAGAGTCGGACAGGGGGCGACTGGGGAGCTGTTTTTT
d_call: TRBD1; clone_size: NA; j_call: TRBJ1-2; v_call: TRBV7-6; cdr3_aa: CASSSYAGTGGIGGYTF; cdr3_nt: TGTGCCAGCAGCTCCTACGCAGGGACAGGGGGGATTGGTGGCTACACCTTC
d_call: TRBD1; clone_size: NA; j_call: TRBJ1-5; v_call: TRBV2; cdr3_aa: CASRDRVTNQPQHF; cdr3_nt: TGTGCCAGCCGGGACAGGGTTACCAATCAGCCCCAGCATTTT
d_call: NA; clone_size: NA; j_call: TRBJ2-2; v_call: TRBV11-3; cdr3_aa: CASSLDPGYLTGELFF; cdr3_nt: TGTGCCAGCAGCTTAGACCCCGGCTACCTAACCGGGGAGCTGTTTTTT
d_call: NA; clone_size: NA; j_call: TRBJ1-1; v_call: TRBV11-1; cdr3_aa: CASSLDPRNTEAFF; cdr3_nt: TGTGCCAGCAGCTTAGATCCCAGGAACACTGAAGCTTTCTTT
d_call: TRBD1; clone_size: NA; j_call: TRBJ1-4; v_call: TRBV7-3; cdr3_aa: CASINPPGTGPTLPGEKLFF; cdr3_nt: TGTGCCAGCATCAACCCACCTGGGACAGGCCCGACCCTCCCTGGGGAAAAACTGTTTTTT
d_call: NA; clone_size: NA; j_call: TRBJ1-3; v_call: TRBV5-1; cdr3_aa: CASSLGAMSGNTIYF; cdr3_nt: TGCGCCAGCAGCTTGGGGGCAATGAGCGGAAACACCATATATTTT
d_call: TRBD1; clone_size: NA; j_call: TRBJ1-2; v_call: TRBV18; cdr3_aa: CASSLPGTGRPYGYTF; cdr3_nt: TGTGCCAGCTCACTCCCCGGGACAGGGAGGCCCTATGGCTACACCTTC
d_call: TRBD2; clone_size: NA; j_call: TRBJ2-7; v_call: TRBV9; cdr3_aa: CASSPGTSGNFGEQYF; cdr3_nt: TGTGCCAGCAGCCCTGGGACTAGCGGGAACTTCGGCGAGCAGTACTTC
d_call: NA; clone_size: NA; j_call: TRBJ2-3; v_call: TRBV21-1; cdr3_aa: CASSKAGSPGQAITDTQYF; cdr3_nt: TGTGCCAGCAGCAAAGCGGGGTCTCCGGGACAGGCGATCACAGATACGCAGTATTTT
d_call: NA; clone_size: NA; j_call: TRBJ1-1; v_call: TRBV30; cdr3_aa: CAWSVTPTNTEAFF; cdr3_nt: TGTGCCTGGAGTGTAACCCCCACGAACACTGAAGCTTTCTTT
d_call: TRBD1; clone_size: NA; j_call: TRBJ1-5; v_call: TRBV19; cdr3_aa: CASTPTGRDQPQHF; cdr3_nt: TGTGCCAGTACCCCGACAGGGAGAGATCAGCCCCAGCATTTT
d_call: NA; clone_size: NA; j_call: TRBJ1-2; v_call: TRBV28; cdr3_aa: CATPDRSNYGYTF; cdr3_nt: TGTGCCACTCCGGACAGATCCAACTATGGCTACACCTTC
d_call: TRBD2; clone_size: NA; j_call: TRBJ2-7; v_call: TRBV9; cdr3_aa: CASSEGLLYEQYF; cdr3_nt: TGTGCCAGCAGCGAGGGACTATTATACGAGCAGTACTTC